The sequence of this T cell receptor (beta chain) was determined in a study of kidney transplant recipient with SARS-CoV-2 infection. The V gene end was trimmed by 4 bases and the J gene end by 6 bases; junction bases not matched to a gene: 11. The germline CDR1 and CDR2 sequences are MGHDK and SYGVNS. The CDR3 consists of 17 residues. Comments on this clonotype: Since a much larger clone is just one base distant, this may be a read error.

MiXCR, applied by TCRdb to the reads, yields one record per CDR3 protein. Of approximately 250,000 distinct CDR3 sequences in the sample, about 28% are singletons; the top ten hold under 7.5%. This TCR derives from a male patient aged 30 to 40 who had COVID-19 and was a kidney transplant recipient. Certain T cells may be donor cells from the graft. The chain links TRBV25-1 to TRBJ2-2, with 10 bases aligning to TRBD2. Sequences were derived from a blood sample, sampled at baseline and around day 120 from a kidney transplant recipient. This CDR3 is CASSGQREGVRAGELFF. In DNA, the CDR3 is TGTGCCAGCAGTGGCCAGCGGGAGGGCGTTAGAGCCGGGGAGCTGTTTTTT.